The rows below give T cell receptor beta chains drawn from one sample of a study of early T cells in non-severe SARS-CoV-2 infection. TCRdb re-analysed the 5' RACE reads in MiXCR, keeping a single row per CDR3 protein. The repertoire holds 100,000 to 150,000 distinct CDR3 sequences, under 15% seen once, with just over 20% in the top ten. Sequenced sample: whole blood. All receptors come from an adult who was a healthcare worker with PCR-confirmed SARS-CoV-2 infection or an uninfected control (not recorded which). The CDR3 runs from the conserved cysteine through the conserved F or W. A D gene is named only where the DNA matches it firmly. Expanded clones are given a class, and other clones once, few, many or no size at all.

size	D	V	J	DNA	CDR3
many	.	TRBV10-3	TRBJ2-7	TGTGCCATCAGTGAGGGCCTAGCCGACCTCTCCTACGAGCAGTACTTC	CAISEGLADLSYEQYF
few	.	TRBV11-2	TRBJ2-1	TGTGCCAGCAGCTTACGTCAGGAGTCGTACAATGAGCAGTTCTTC	CASSLRQESYNEQFF
few	TRBD1	TRBV19	TRBJ2-2	TGTGCCAGTAGAAGGGACAGGGGGCTTAACACCGGGGAGCTGTTTTTT	CASRRDRGLNTGELFF
.	.	TRBV9	TRBJ1-1	TGTGCCAGCAGCCCGAACGCGCTAGTTGCTTTCTTT	CASSPNALVAFF
few	.	TRBV20-1	TRBJ2-3	TGCAGTGGGGATCCTGACAGCTCTGCAGATACGCAGTATTTT	CSGDPDSSADTQYF
.	.	TRBV3-1	TRBJ2-3	TGTGCCAGCAGCCAAGGATGGGGCCCCACAGATACGCAGTATTTT	CASSQGWGPTDTQYF
.	.	TRBV3-1	TRBJ2-6	TGTGCCAGCAGCCAAGCGAGTATCGGGGCCAACGTCCTGACTTTC	CASSQASIGANVLTF
.	TRBD2	TRBV4-2	TRBJ2-5	TGTGCCAGCAGCCAAACGATACCGGGACTAGCGGGGCCACAAGAGACCCAGTACTTC	CASSQTIPGLAGPQETQYF
few	.	TRBV4-1	TRBJ2-5	TGCGCCAGCAGCCAACCAACTAGCTTGCAAGAGACCCAGTACTTC	CASSQPTSLQETQYF
.	.	TRBV7-9	TRBJ1-2	TGTGCCAGCAGCTTAACGGCAGCTAACTATGGCTACACCTTC	CASSLTAANYGYTF
many	.	TRBV11-2	TRBJ2-2	TGTGCCAGCAGCTTCTGGAAGAACCCGAACACCGGGGAGCTGTTTTTT	CASSFWKNPNTGELFF
many	.	TRBV10-3	TRBJ2-7	TGTGCCATCAGTGAAAAGGATCGCCCTAGGGAGCAGTACTTC	CAISEKDRPREQYF
.	.	TRBV6-1	TRBJ1-2	TGTGCCAGCAGTGACACATACCCCGTTGATGGCTACACCTTC	CASSDTYPVDGYTF
.	.	TRBV7-7	TRBJ2-5	TGTGCCAGCAGCTTAGGCCCCTCGGGCCAAGAGACCCAGTACTTC	CASSLGPSGQETQYF
.	.	TRBV12-3/TRBV12-4	TRBJ2-2	TGTGCCAGCAGTCCCCTCTCCGGCCCCCGAGAGCTGTTTTTT	CASSPLSGPRELFF
few	.	TRBV20-1	TRBJ2-1	TGCAGTGCTAGGAGGCTAGCATCCTACAATGAGCAGTTCTTC	CSARRLASYNEQFF
.	.	TRBV12-3/TRBV12-4	TRBJ1-5	TGTGCCAGCAGTTCTCCTATTGGCCCCCAGCATTTT	CASSSPIGPQHF
few	.	TRBV11-2	TRBJ1-3	TGTGCCAGCAGCCCGAGCCCGACAGGATTTGGAAACACCATATATTTT	CASSPSPTGFGNTIYF